This T cell receptor (beta chain) was documented in a study of blood T cell repertoires in COVID-19 (TCRdb year 2020). As for the study more broadly: Samples covering the acute and convalescent phases of COVID-19 were provided by collaborators in the United States, Italy and Spain. A freely available public database, intended as a resource for researchers studying the immune response to SARS-CoV-2, is where the repertoires were released. HLA class I and class II types, where available, came from metadata supplied by the sample provider rather than from assay-based typing. Nearly every sample came with metadata listing a de-identified subject ID, COVID-19 status, age in years and sex. Samples came from the ongoing ImmuneRACE study (first 160 participants) plus 1,254 subjects from 6 global collaborators. Subjects who had been exposed to COVID-19, were actively infected with it, or had recovered from it provided the deeply sampled blood TCRbeta repertoires that made up the dataset. The material from the prospective study consisted of cDNA or gDNA derived from T cells, B-cell-depleted T cells, or PBMCs. Findings and caveats that apply to the study as a whole: How much clinical and demographic metadata was included differed by source and by participant, and the metadata was provided uncurated.

Notes on this clone: Its target antigen remains unknown. No clone much larger than this one lies a single base away; base qualities are absent.

TCRbeta CDR3 regions were amplified from genomic DNA by means of the immunoSEQ Assay, a bias-controlled multiplex PCR. Per the source publication's procedure: The number of nucleated cells in each sample was estimated from the amplification of reference gene primers within the assay. To quantify the absolute abundance of each unique TCRbeta CDR3 rearrangement, sequence reads were collapsed and filtered. For each sample, productive Simpson clonality was calculated as the square root of Simpson's diversity index over productive rearrangements. TCRdb took this table from immuneACCESS and kept in-frame rearrangements with V and J called. Such tables lack part of the clones; where checked against another copy, unresolved V genes explain under half of the gap, and the rest is unexplained. V and J calls and clone size are copied from that table; D and trimming were computed from the DNA. For this sample there are approximately 480,000 clones; about nine tenths appear just once. The top ten clonotypes cover roughly 0.7% of the sample.

Participants in the prospective study were aged 18 to 89 years, lived in 24 United States geographic areas, and enrolled through a virtual design. To assign participants to cohorts, the prospective study relied on clinical history that participants themselves reported in a screening survey and a study questionnaire. Recovered participants in ImmuneRACE Cohort 3 were defined as having two consecutive negative NP/OP PCR tests, clearance from a healthcare professional, or resolution of symptoms. Mobile phlebotomists in the prospective study collected whole blood, serum and a nasopharyngeal or oropharyngeal swab from every participant. Additional blood draws and questionnaires over an approximately 2-month period could optionally be provided by prospective study participants. Before DNA extraction, blood samples from the prospective study were shipped at room temperature or frozen. The CDR3 sequence holds 15 residues, the cysteine and phenylalanine included. Only CDR3 DNA is held: 45 bases, read in frame from base 1. Via the germline V gene, CDR1 is SGHRS and CDR2 YFSETQ. Germline trimming: 0 bases from V, 7 bases from J; junction bases outside gene matches: 4.

The origin of this receptor is a woman younger than 30 who had recovered from COVID-19. Sequenced material: PBMCs or T cells enriched from blood (not recorded which). The rearrangement combines TRBV5-1 with TRBJ1-4, and 9 junction bases match TRBD1. The DNA is as follows: TGCGCCAGCAGCTTGGAGGGGACAGGGCTTGAAAAACTGTTTTTT. It codes for CASSLEGTGLEKLFF.